These 9 T cell receptor beta chains originate from one sample sequenced in a study of blood T cell repertoires in COVID-19. The method was immunoSEQ multiplex PCR; TCRdb's version includes in-frame clones alone and lacks a portion of them. The sample has just over 250,000 clones, 84% seen once. The sequencing input was PBMCs or T cells enriched from blood (not recorded which). The source of these receptors is a man aged 25 to 40 with acute COVID-19.

A single count supports this clone. V and J are TRBV27 and TRBJ2-1, with 8 positions matching TRBD2. This CDR3 spans 15 amino acids. Looked up from germline, CDR1 is MNHEY and CDR2 is SMNVEV (reference sequence). V lost 5 bases to trimming and J lost 4 bases; unmatched junction nucleotides: 7. The CDR3 DNA follows: TGTGCCAGCAGTACTCAAGCGGGGGTATACAATGAGCAGTTCTTC. Its protein is CASSTQAGVYNEQFF.

This clone was seen a single time. The chain joins TRBV2 to TRBJ1-5, with D unresolved. Trimming pared 0 bases from V and 0 bases from J, leaving 21 bases between. This CDR3 region has 20 residues. Germline V gene sequence: CDR1 SNHLY, CDR2 FYNNEI. CDR3 bases: TGTGCCAGCAGTGAAGCCCTTAGGACGGGAGAGATTTATAGCAATCAGCCCCAGCATTTT. Translating gives CASSEALRTGEIYSNQPQHF. Filled out from reference TRBV2 and TRBJ1-5, the complete variable domain reads EPEVTQTPSHQVTQMGQEVILRCVPISNHLYFYWYRQILGQKVEFLVSFYNNEISEKSEIFDDQFSVERPDGSNFTLKIRSTKLEDSAMYFCASSEALRTGEIYSNQPQHFGDGTRLSIL.

This chain uses TRBV7-2 with TRBJ2-7; no firm D call. Looked up from germline, CDR1 is SGHTA and CDR2 is FQGNSA. The CDR3 length is 14 residues. V lost 1 base, J lost 0 bases, and 7 bases lay in between. CDR3 residues: CASSLVLSSYEQYV. The CDR3 DNA sequence: TGTGCCAGCAGCTTAGTTCTTAGCTCCTACGAGCAGTACGTC.

CDR3 residues: CASSLVGYVAGMTDTEAFF. CDR3 bases: TGTGCCAGCAGCTTGGTTGGGTATGTCGCGGGGATGACGGACACTGAAGCTTTCTTT. The chain uses TRBV5-5 and TRBJ1-1; no reliable D call. This CDR3 contains 19 residues. V lost 0 bases and J lost 3, with 24 bases in between. Germline V gives CDR1 SGHKS, CDR2 YYEKEE (reference sequence).

This clone was seen more than once but under ten times. The chain couples TRBV13 to TRBJ2-3, with D tentatively TRBD1 (5 bases). The CDR3 length is 16 residues. The V and J ends lost 2 bases and 0 bases respectively, with 12 bases between them. Germline CDR1 reads PRHDT; CDR2 reads FYEKMQ (reference sequence). DNA of the CDR3: TGTGCCAGCAGCTTAAGTCTGCAGGGTAGCACAGATACGCAGTATTTT. Translating it yields CASSLSLQGSTDTQYF.

The chain couples TRBV28 to TRBJ2-5; TRBD2 matches 7 bases. The V and J ends lost 6 bases and 5 bases, in that order; junction bases with no gene match: 9. In germline, CDR1 is MDHEN, CDR2 SYDVKM. The CDR3 covers 14 residues. In DNA, the CDR3 is TGTGCCAGCAGCGAACCGGGACTAAAGGAGACCCAGTACTTC. Translating it yields CASSEPGLKETQYF.

The rearrangement joins TRBV24-1 to TRBJ2-2, with 14 bases that match TRBD2. Trimming at V came to 5 bases and at J to 2 bases, leaving 3 bases not matched to a gene. CDR1 is KGHDR and CDR2 is SFDVKD in the germline V gene. There are 17 residues in the CDR3. The CDR3 region has the DNA TGTGCCACCAGTGTTGGACTAGCGGGGGGTAACACCGGGGAGCTGTTTTTT. Protein product: CATSVGLAGGNTGELFF.

The chain employs TRBV9 and TRBJ2-2; 10 bases map to TRBD2. In germline, CDR1 is SGDLS, CDR2 YYNGEE. V was pared by 0 bases and J by 1 base, with 9 bases of the junction left unmatched. This CDR3 has 19 amino acids. The CDR3 here is CASSVARIAGGLNTGELFF. Written as DNA, the CDR3 is TGTGCCAGCAGCGTAGCTCGGATAGCGGGGGGCCTGAACACCGGGGAGCTGTTTTTT.

The table lists this clone with a few counts. This rearrangement joins TRBV6-1 to TRBJ1-5; tentative D call: TRBD1 (5 bases). Germline V gene lookup returns CDR1 MNHNS and CDR2 SASEGT. The CDR3 runs 17 residues. The V and J ends lost 2 bases and 1 base respectively, with 15 bases between them. CDR3 nucleotides: TGTGCCAGCAGTGAATGGCCGGGCAGGGCCAGCAATCAGCCCCAGCATTTT. This translates into CASSEWPGRASNQPQHF.